The 7 T cell receptor beta chains below all came from one sample that was sequenced in a study of control samples from healthy donors and cancer patients. The protocol was immunoSEQ multiplex PCR, while the TCRdb copy is restricted to in-frame clones and leaves out a portion. This table holds around 130,000 clones, roughly 89% found once. Sequencing input: blood. These TCRs come from a man between 25 and 39 years old in good health.

The chain is built from TRBV13 and TRBJ1-1, with TRBD1 as a possible D gene (5 bases). Between the trimmed V and J ends, which lost 5 bases and 0 bases, there was a span of 13 bases. Germline loops: CDR1 PRHDT, CDR2 FYEKMQ (reference sequence). The CDR3 length is 15 residues. CDR3 residues: CASSTAGQLNTEAFF. Here the CDR3 DNA reads TGTGCCAGCAGCACAGCCGGACAATTGAACACTGAAGCTTTCTTT.

This chain connects TRBV3-1 (or the pseudogene TRBV3-2) to TRBJ1-5; weak D call: TRBD1 (5 bases). This CDR3 has 16 amino acids. Germline values: CDR1 LGHDT, CDR2 YNNKEL (reference sequence). V lost 0 bases and J lost 4, with 13 bases in between. In DNA, the CDR3 is TGTGCCAGCAGCCAAGATCGCGGGGCCCCTAATCAGCCCCAGCATTTT. Amino acids: CASSQDRGAPNQPQHF.

The CDR3 region has the DNA TGTGCCAGTAGTGGGCGGGGTGGACAGTTCTTC. Translated, it gives CASSGRGGQFF. The chain joins TRBV19 to TRBJ2-1, with D possibly TRBD2 on 6 matching bases. The CDR3 contains 11 residues. Trimming removed 5 bases at V and 13 bases at J, with 12 bases between. CDR1 is LNHDA and CDR2 is SQIVND in the germline V gene (reference sequence).

This chain uses TRBV29-1 with TRBJ2-1, with TRBD1 matching 7 bases. CDR1 and CDR2 (germline): SQVTM, ANQGSEA. V was pared by 0 bases and J by 8 bases, with 7 bases of the junction left unmatched. CDR3 length: 14 residues. CDR3 region: CSVEDGKGADEQFF. CDR3 in DNA: TGCAGCGTTGAAGATGGGAAGGGGGCAGATGAGCAGTTCTTC.

The chain links TRBV5-1 to TRBJ2-7; no reliable D call. The germline V and J ends were trimmed by 0 bases and 5 bases, with 24 bases remaining between them. Per germline, CDR1 SGHRS and CDR2 YFSETQ. This CDR3 spans 18 amino acids. The CDR3 reads CASSLAPGLTTDANEQYF. CDR3 DNA: TGCGCCAGCAGCTTGGCCCCGGGCCTTACGACGGACGCTAACGAGCAGTACTTC.

The V call is TRBV7-3, the J call TRBJ2-1, with 8 bases fitting TRBD1. The CDR3 has 15 residues. V trimming: 5 bases; J trimming: 1 base; junction bases outside the gene matches: 4. Germline V gene lookup returns CDR1 SGHTA and CDR2 FQGTGA. The CDR3 DNA is TGTGCCAGCAGCCCAGGGGGCGGGTCCTACAATGAGCAGTTCTTC. As protein: CASSPGGGSYNEQFF.

This chain links TRBV4-1 with TRBJ1-5; D is unclear. The CDR3 contains 18 residues. CDR1 MGHRA and CDR2 YSYEKL come from the germline V gene. V lost 3 bases, J lost 4 bases, and 22 bases lay in between. CDR3 sequence reads: CASSQDEDPGRPNQPQHF. The CDR3 region has the DNA TGCGCCAGCAGCCAGGACGAAGACCCTGGACGGCCTAATCAGCCCCAGCATTTT.